These 9 T cell receptor beta chains originate from one sample sequenced in a study of a mutant IDH1 vaccine in newly diagnosed glioma. Time point: week 11, during vaccination. Alongside topical imiquimod, each dose of vaccine comprised 300 ug of mutant IDH1 20-mer peptide. No antigen has been assigned to these receptors. The data were produced by immunoSEQ multiplex PCR, yet TCRdb's version contains in-frame clones alone and is incomplete. The data show tens of thousands of clones, just under 80% seen once. Sequencing used PBMCs, obtained from a glioma patient whose treatment included an IDH1 peptide vaccine. The receptors stem from a man aged 25-45 years with glioma.

This chain uses TRBV2 with TRBJ1-1, with D uncertain. Germline V CDR1 and CDR2: SNHLY, FYNNEI. The length of the CDR3 is 13 residues. V gave up 5 bases and J gave up 1 base, with 8 bases separating them. CDR3 in amino acids: CASSFDGNTEAFF. In DNA, the CDR3 is TGTGCCAGCAGTTTTGACGGGAACACTGAAGCTTTCTTT.

V is TRBV2 and J is TRBJ1-5; no reliable D call. CDR3 length equals 15 residues. Looked up from germline, CDR1 is SNHLY and CDR2 is FYNNEI. The V and J ends lost 2 bases and 2 bases respectively, with 10 bases between them. CDR3 amino acids: CASSESPDGNQPQHF. The CDR3 nucleotides are TGTGCCAGCAGTGAAAGTCCCGATGGCAATCAGCCCCAGCATTTT.

The chain combines TRBV5-6 with TRBJ1-2; TRBD1 might be the D (5 bases). The germline V and J ends were trimmed by 0 bases and 7 bases, with 16 bases remaining between them. The length of the CDR3 is 15 residues. Germline V gene data show CDR1 as SGHDT and CDR2 as YYEEEE. The CDR3 DNA follows: TGTGCCAGCAGCTTGGGGCCCCGACAGTCGGGTGGCTACACCTTC. Translation gives CASSLGPRQSGGYTF. The full variable domain, in which reference TRBV5-6 and TRBJ1-2 provide the parts outside the CDR3, is DAGVTQSPTHLIKTRGQQVTLRCSPKSGHDTVSWYQQALGQGPQFIFQYYEEEERQRGNFPDRFSGHQFPNYSSELNVNALLLGDSALYLCASSLGPRQSGGYTFGSGTRLTVV.

The CDR3 loop reads CASSLTSLDEQYF. CDR3 DNA sequence: TGTGCCAGCAGTCTAACTAGCTTAGACGAGCAGTACTTC. J is TRBJ2-7 and V is TRBV5-5, with D possibly being TRBD2 (6 bases). CDR3 length equals 13 residues. V lost 5 bases, J lost 5 bases, and 14 bases lay in between. Germline V CDR1 and CDR2: SGHKS, YYEKEE (reference sequence).

The V and J genes are TRBV4-1 and TRBJ1-3, with D maybe TRBD1 (5 bases). In germline, CDR1 is MGHRA, CDR2 YSYEKL. CDR3 length: 16 residues. With 1 base removed from V and 4 bases from J, the gap between germline ends came to 14 bases. The CDR3 region has the DNA TGCGCCAGCAGCCAAGGTTCACAGGTGGGAGGAAACACCATATATTTT. Its protein product is CASSQGSQVGGNTIYF.

This clone was observed a few times. V gene TRBV2 combines with J gene TRBJ1-5; D might be TRBD1 (5 bases). Germline V lookup: CDR1 SNHLY, CDR2 FYNNEI. This CDR3 has 14 amino acids. V gave up 5 bases and J gave up 3 bases, with 11 bases separating them. The CDR3 DNA is TGTGCCAGCAGTACTGACAGCGCCAATCAGCCCCAGCATTTT. Its protein product is CASSTDSANQPQHF.

This rearrangement joins TRBV6-5 to TRBJ1-2; D call uncertain. The CDR3 has 11 residues. Germline CDR1 MNHEY, CDR2 SVGAGI. Trimming stripped 6 bases from V and 10 bases from J, with 12 bases between. Here the CDR3 reads CASRDAEVYTF. CDR3 sequence (DNA): TGTGCCAGCAGGGACGCCGAAGTCTACACCTTC.

The chain links TRBV18 to TRBJ2-2; 9 nucleotides align to TRBD1. The germline gives CDR1 KGHSH, CDR2 LQKENI. The length of the CDR3 is 18 residues. With 3 bases clipped from V and 2 bases from J, the junction kept 10 bases outside the gene matches. CDR3 sequence reads: CASSPNRGQGRNTGELFF. CDR3 bases: TGTGCCAGCTCACCGAACCGGGGACAGGGAAGAAACACCGGGGAGCTGTTTTTT.

This sequence joins TRBV4-3 and TRBJ2-1; D unclear. Trimming removed 1 base at V and 8 bases at J, with 15 bases between. This CDR3 comprises 15 residues. Germline CDR1 and CDR2: LGHNA and YSLEER. The CDR3, as DNA: TGCGCCAGCAGCCAAGGTCTAGAGGTTTGGGATGAGCAGTTCTTC. Encoded protein: CASSQGLEVWDEQFF.